Below, 27 T cell receptor beta chains from the same sample are listed, as sequenced in a study of metastatic and nonmetastatic thyroid tumors. Patients were all untreated before their thyroid surgery. MiXCR was used by TCRdb to re-call the PCR reads. The sample contains 20,000 to 25,000 clones, less than 35% of which appear only once. The sequenced sample consisted of blood. These TCRs come from a female donor with papillary thyroid cancer or a benign thyroid nodule (not recorded which). Some clones in this sample may be carry-over from other donors' samples.

At least ten counts were recorded for this clone. The chain recombines TRBV3-1 with TRBJ1-2; the D gene is possibly TRBD1 (6 bases). The germline gives CDR1 LGHDT, CDR2 YNNKEL (reference sequence). There are 15 residues in the CDR3. V was clipped by 1 base and J by 4 bases, with 13 bases between them. The CDR3 DNA reads TGTGCCAGCAGCCAAGGACCGGGGGGCTTCTATGGCTACACCTTC. It yields the protein CASSQGPGGFYGYTF.

This clone is deemed medium-sized. The J gene is TRBJ1-5, the V gene TRBV20-1; D remains unclear. The CDR3 contains 14 residues. V lost 3 bases, J lost 1 base, and 10 bases lay in between. Germline assignment: CDR1 DFQATT and CDR2 SNEGSKA (reference sequence). The CDR3 DNA is TGCAGTGCTAGTGAGTCTCTCAGCAATCAGCCCCAGCATTTT. Protein sequence: CSASESLSNQPQHF.

The table lists this clone with many counts. The CDR3 sequence is CSVGGQGFMETQYF. The CDR3 bases are TGCAGCGTTGGGGGACAGGGTTTTATGGAGACCCAGTACTTC. J is TRBJ2-5 and V is TRBV29-1, with 9 bases that match TRBD1. Looked up from germline, CDR1 is SQVTM and CDR2 is ANQGSEA. This CDR3 region has 14 residues. V dropped 4 bases and J dropped 5; count of bases not matched to a gene: 8. Combining the CDR3 with reference TRBV29-1 and TRBJ2-5 gives the whole variable domain SAVISQKPSRDICQRGTSLTIQCQVDSQVTMMFWYRQQPGQSLTLIATANQGSEATYESGFVIDKFPISRPNLTFSTLTVSNMSPEDSSIYLCSVGGQGFMETQYFGPGTRLLVL.

CDR3 protein: CASSPGTGGYQETQYF. CDR3 nucleotides: TGCGCCAGCAGCCCCGGGACAGGGGGTTACCAAGAGACCCAGTACTTC. The V gene is TRBV5-1, the J gene TRBJ2-5; 11 nucleotides align to TRBD1. The V gene's germline CDR1 is SGHRS and CDR2 YFSETQ. Trimming cost V 4 bases and J 0 bases; bases outside gene matches: 5. The CDR3 runs to 16 residues.

This chain links TRBV29-1 with TRBJ1-1, with a possible D match to TRBD1 (6 bases). Germline CDR1 is SQVTM and CDR2 is ANQGSEA. V was clipped by 5 bases and J by 5 bases, with 12 bases between them. The CDR3 consists of 12 residues. The CDR3 spells CSVFDQGTEAFF. The CDR3 nucleotides read TGCAGCGTTTTCGACCAGGGGACTGAAGCTTTCTTT.

This clone ranks as medium-sized. The chain is built from TRBV6-1 and TRBJ1-5; possibly TRBD1 for D (6 bases). Trimming shortened V by 2 bases and J by 6 bases, and 11 bases separated the two germline ends. The CDR3 runs 14 residues. Germline lookup yields CDR1 MNHNS and CDR2 SASEGT. The CDR3 sequence is CASSEWGGRQPQHF. The DNA for the CDR3 is TGTGCCAGCAGTGAATGGGGGGGGCGTCAGCCCCAGCATTTT.

The V and J genes are TRBV6-1 and TRBJ2-1, with 9 bases matching TRBD1. There are 14 residues in the CDR3. J was trimmed by 10 bases and V by 4 bases; bases with no gene match: 8. Looked up from germline, CDR1 is MNHNS and CDR2 is SASEGT. The CDR3 sequence: CASSGTGALREQFF. CDR3 DNA: TGTGCCAGCAGTGGGACAGGGGCATTGAGGGAGCAGTTCTTC.

The chain couples TRBV5-1 to TRBJ2-7; TRBD2 matches at 11 bases. CDR3 length equals 14 residues. CDR1 is SGHRS and CDR2 is YFSETQ in the germline V gene. V lost 1 base, J lost 4 bases, and 1 base stayed unmatched. Here the CDR3 DNA reads TGCGCCAGCAGCTTGACTAGCGGGAGTTACGAGCAGTACTTC. Translating it yields CASSLTSGSYEQYF.

This clone was counted ten times or more. This rearrangement joins TRBV24-1 to TRBJ2-3; 13 bases align to TRBD2. From germline, CDR1 is KGHDR and CDR2 SFDVKD. The V and J ends lost 5 bases and 0 bases, in that order; junction bases with no gene match: 4. The length of the CDR3 is 17 residues. CDR3: CATSGTSGRESTDTQYF. The CDR3 DNA sequence: TGTGCCACCAGTGGGACTAGCGGGAGAGAGAGCACAGATACGCAGTATTTT.

This clone rates as medium-sized. The chain couples TRBV28 to TRBJ1-2; unclear D gene. CDR1 and CDR2 from the germline V gene are MDHEN and SYDVKM. With 4 bases removed from V and 7 bases from J, the gap between germline ends came to 16 bases. The CDR3 has 14 amino acids. CDR3 in amino acids: CASSSYTERGGYTF. The CDR3 bases are TGTGCCAGCAGTTCTTACACTGAACGGGGTGGCTACACCTTC.

CDR3 coding DNA: TGCAGCGCAACGGGATTACAGACCGGGACTAGACTCACAGATACGCAGTATTTT. Translation gives CSATGLQTGTRLTDTQYF. J is TRBJ2-3 and V is TRBV29-1, with TRBD2 identical over 8 bases. The CDR3 consists of 18 residues. After removal of 7 bases from V and 2 bases from J, the junction contained 20 bases not matched to a gene. The germline gives CDR1 SQVTM, CDR2 ANQGSEA.

This clone was detected many times. This chain links TRBV5-8 with TRBJ1-1, with no clear D. This CDR3 is built from 15 residues. Germline V CDR1 and CDR2: SGHTS, YDEGEE. V lost 6 bases, J lost 5 bases, and 20 bases lay in between. This CDR3 is CASTLTWARGTEAFF. The CDR3 bases are TGTGCCAGCACCTTAACATGGGCCAGAGGGACTGAAGCTTTCTTT.

The chain recombines TRBV3-1 with TRBJ1-2, with a weak D call TRBD1 (6 bases). CDR1 is LGHDT, CDR2 YNNKEL, per germline (reference sequence). The CDR3 covers 14 residues. V lost 4 bases and J lost 3, with 12 bases in between. The CDR3 is CASSRTGSDYGYTF. CDR3 coding DNA: TGTGCCAGCAGCCGAACAGGGTCGGACTATGGCTACACCTTC.

The J gene is TRBJ2-2, the V gene TRBV11-2; no clear D gene. CDR1 is SGHAT, CDR2 FQNNGV, per germline. Trimming left V 0 bases short and J 7 bases short, with 6 bases between. This CDR3 spans 13 amino acids. In DNA, the CDR3 is TGTGCCAGCAGCTTAGAAGGGATCGGGGAGCTGTTTTTT. Its protein product is CASSLEGIGELFF.

In its sample, this clone was seen many times. The chain employs TRBV2 and TRBJ1-6; 8 bases match TRBD1. Germline V gene sequence: CDR1 SNHLY, CDR2 FYNNEI. The CDR3 totals 16 residues. J gave up 9 bases and V 5 bases, and 12 bases lay outside the gene matches. CDR3 DNA: TGTGCCAGCAGTCAACACCCGACAGGGGTCGGTTCACCCCTCCACTTT. The encoded protein is CASSQHPTGVGSPLHF.

The chain joins TRBV20-1 to TRBJ2-7, with 7 positions matching TRBD2. Germline V gene sequence: CDR1 DFQATT, CDR2 SNEGSKA (reference sequence). With V trimmed by 6 bases and J by 4 bases, 12 bases remained unmatched. This CDR3 has 14 amino acids. CDR3 DNA: TGCAGTGCCGTCCTGGGGGAGGGATTTTACGAGCAGTACTTC. Translating it yields CSAVLGEGFYEQYF.

The chain recombines TRBV2 with TRBJ2-7; weak D call: TRBD1 (6 bases). V dropped 3 bases and J dropped 4 bases, with 13 bases sitting between them. CDR1 is SNHLY and CDR2 is FYNNEI in the germline V gene. The CDR3 is 14 residues long. This CDR3 is CASSEATGAYEQYF. In DNA, the CDR3 is TGTGCCAGCAGTGAGGCGACAGGCGCTTACGAGCAGTACTTC.

In its sample, this clone was seen many times. The J gene is TRBJ1-3, the V gene TRBV5-4; 10 nucleotides agree with TRBD1. The V gene's germline CDR1 is SGHNT and CDR2 YYREEE (reference sequence). V dropped 4 bases and J dropped 4; count of bases not matched to a gene: 14. The CDR3 extends over 18 amino acids. The CDR3 protein is CASSTVSGTGVIGNTIYF. In DNA form, the CDR3 reads TGTGCCAGCAGCACGGTGTCCGGGACAGGGGTTATCGGAAACACCATATATTTT.

By share of the sample, this clone is medium-sized. V gene TRBV6-2 or TRBV6-3 combines with J gene TRBJ2-2, with D tentatively TRBD2 (6 bases). The CDR3 is 15 residues long. Germline CDR1 and CDR2: MNHEY and SVGEGT. Trimming shortened V by 4 bases and J by 1 base, and 10 bases separated the two germline ends. CDR3 sequence: CASSSGEMNTGELFF. For the CDR3, the DNA is TGTGCCAGCAGTTCGGGGGAGATGAACACCGGGGAGCTGTTTTTT.

Details on this clone: One end of the junction varies from germline; a read error may be responsible. The chain combines TRBV6-2 or TRBV6-3 with TRBJ2-2, with D maybe TRBD2 (5 bases). The CDR3 extends over 11 amino acids. The germline gives CDR1 MNHEY, CDR2 SVGEGT. The CDR3 reads CASKGNGEPFF. The CDR3 bases are TGTGCCAGCAAAGGGAACGGGGAGCCGTTTTTT.

In its sample, this clone is medium-sized (0.01 to 0.1%). J is TRBJ1-3 and V is TRBV6-1; D possibly corresponds to TRBD1 (5 bases). This CDR3 comprises 15 residues. Trimming removed 4 bases at V and 4 bases at J, with 14 bases between. Germline-derived CDR1 and CDR2 are MNHNS and SASEGT. The CDR3 reads CASSGRPGGGNTIYF. CDR3 sequence (DNA): TGTGCCAGCAGTGGTCGGCCCGGGGGAGGAAACACCATATATTTT.

The chain uses TRBV27 and TRBJ1-5; TRBD1 matches 9 bases. The CDR3 length is 18 residues. The V and J ends lost 6 bases and 1 base, in that order; junction bases with no gene match: 13. Germline values: CDR1 MNHEY, CDR2 SMNVEV (reference sequence). CDR3 DNA: TGTGCCAGCAGGACCGGGACAGGGTTTACTCTAAGCAATCAGCCCCAGCATTTT. It yields the protein CASRTGTGFTLSNQPQHF.

This clone is a singleton in its sample. This same CDR3 is encoded by further DNA sequences in the sample. This chain joins TRBV7-6 and TRBJ2-7; D assignment may be TRBD1 or TRBD2 (5 bases each). V was shortened by 5 bases and J by 5 bases, with 22 bases between the two germline ends. The germline CDR1 and CDR2 sequences are SGHVS and FNYEAQ. There are 16 residues in the CDR3. CDR3 loop: CASSLGTSGRSHEQYF. The CDR3, as DNA: TGTGCCAGCAGCCTAGGGACCAGCGGCAGGAGCCACGAGCAGTACTTC. Complete variable domain (other parts from reference TRBV7-6 and TRBJ2-7): GAGVSQSPRYKVTKRGQDVALRCDPISGHVSLYWYRQALGQGPEFLTYFNYEAQQDKSGLPNDRFSAERPEGSISTLTIQRTEQRDSAMYRCASSLGTSGRSHEQYFGPGTRLTVT.

The chain uses TRBV27 and TRBJ2-7; weak D call: TRBD2 (6 bases). The CDR3 runs 13 residues. Trimming took off 4 bases at V and 3 bases at J, with 10 bases between the two ends. CDR1 is MNHEY and CDR2 is SMNVEV in the germline V gene (reference sequence). In DNA, the CDR3 is TGTGCCAGCAGTTCTAGCGACTACTACGAGCAGTACTTC. The encoded protein is CASSSSDYYEQYF.

Relative to its sample, this clone is medium-sized. This chain links TRBV4-3 with TRBJ2-7; 10 bases are shared with TRBD2. The V gene end was trimmed by 0 bases and the J gene end by 0 bases; junction bases not matched to a gene: 8. Germline V gene sequence: CDR1 LGHNA, CDR2 YSLEER. This CDR3 comprises 18 residues. DNA of the CDR3: TGCGCCAGCAGCCAAGATCTAACTAGCGGGGCCCACTCCTACGAGCAGTACTTC. Its translation is CASSQDLTSGAHSYEQYF.

This clone was recorded many times. The V and J genes are TRBV11-1 and TRBJ2-7, with D possibly being TRBD2 (5 bases). V lost 5 bases, J lost 3 bases, and 20 bases lay in between. CDR3 length equals 16 residues. Per the germline V gene, CDR1 is SGHAT and CDR2 is FQDESV (reference sequence). The CDR3 loop reads CASSPPLSGSFYEQYF. The CDR3 bases are TGTGCCAGCAGCCCCCCTCTATCGGGGTCGTTCTACGAGCAGTACTTC. The full variable domain, in which reference TRBV11-1 and TRBJ2-7 provide the parts outside the CDR3, is EAEVAQSPRYKITEKSQAVAFWCDPISGHATLYWYRQILGQGPELLVQFQDESVVDDSQLPKDRFSAERLKGVDSTLKIQPAELGDSAMYLCASSPPLSGSFYEQYFGPGTRLTVT.

This clone has a count of ten or more. The chain recombines TRBV5-4 with TRBJ2-3, with 9 bases matching TRBD2. Germline V gives CDR1 SGHNT, CDR2 YYREEE (reference sequence). CDR3 size: 14 residues. V was clipped by 3 bases and J by 4 bases; unmatched bases: 3. The CDR3 reads CASSSRLAADTQYF. The CDR3 bases are TGTGCCAGCAGCTCCCGACTAGCGGCAGATACGCAGTATTTT.